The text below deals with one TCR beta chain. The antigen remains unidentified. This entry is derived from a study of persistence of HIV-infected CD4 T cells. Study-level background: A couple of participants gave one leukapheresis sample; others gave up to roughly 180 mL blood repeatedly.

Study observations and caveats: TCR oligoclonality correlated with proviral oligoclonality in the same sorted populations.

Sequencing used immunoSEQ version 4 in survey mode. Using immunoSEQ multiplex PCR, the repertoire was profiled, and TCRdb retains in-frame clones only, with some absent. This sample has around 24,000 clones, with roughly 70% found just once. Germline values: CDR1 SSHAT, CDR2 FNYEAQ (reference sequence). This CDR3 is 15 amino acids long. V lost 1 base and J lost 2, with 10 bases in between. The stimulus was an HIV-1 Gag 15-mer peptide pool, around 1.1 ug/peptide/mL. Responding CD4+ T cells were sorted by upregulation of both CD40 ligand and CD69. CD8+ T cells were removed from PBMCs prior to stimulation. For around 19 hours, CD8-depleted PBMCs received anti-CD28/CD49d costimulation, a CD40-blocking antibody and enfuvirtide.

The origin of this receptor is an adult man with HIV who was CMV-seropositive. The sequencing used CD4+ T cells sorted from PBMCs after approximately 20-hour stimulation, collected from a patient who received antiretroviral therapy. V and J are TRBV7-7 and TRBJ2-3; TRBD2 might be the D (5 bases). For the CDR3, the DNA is TGTGCCAGCAGCTTAGGAGGGAGTCCCACAGATACGCAGTATTTT. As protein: CASSLGGSPTDTQYF.